This TCR beta chain appears in the sequencing data of a study of cytomegalovirus exposure and HLA in healthy donors (dated 2017 in TCRdb). Turning to the overall study: An earlier analysis of around 600 of the donors reported about 290 Gb of sequence data and 120 million or so unique TCR beta sequences from 150 million to 200 million T cells. An early release that covered roughly 600 HLA-typed donors contained about 290 gigabases of sequencing data and some 87 million unique TCR sequences. Of the approximately 400 genotyped donors, more than 75% were placed in the genetic ancestry cluster associated with self-reported Caucasian donors. The study aimed to test whether cataloging public T cell receptors could reveal signatures of past pathogen exposure. Using immunosequencing, the study profiled T cell repertoires from some 670 subjects and related those repertoires to cytomegalovirus serostatus. A separate validation cohort of roughly 130 different subjects was used in addition to the roughly 670-subject first cohort. The study combined high-throughput TCR immunosequencing, statistical association of individual TCRs with disease status, and machine learning to predict cytomegalovirus infection status. A later analysis re-examined previously published TCR beta repertoires from just over 650 donors and added high-resolution HLA genotyping to investigate patterns of TCR occurrence. Rather than using new phenotypic data, the later analysis identified candidate immune exposures from TCR beta sequences and from how often those sequences occurred across donors. An earlier analysis of around 540 of the donors applied high-throughput TCR beta sequencing to assess whether each TCR beta V gene segment acted as functional or pseudogenic. Donor age, sex, ethnicity and CMV serostatus were compiled alongside the repertoire data. A later genetic analysis took genome-wide SNP genotypes for about three fifths of the roughly 670 donors and used that subset as a discovery cohort. All discovery cohort repertoires had been generated on a single sequencing platform. Class I and class II HLA loci were covered by the typing at four-digit resolution. Typing coverage varied by locus: about 629-630 donors for A, B, C, DRB1 and DQB1; roughly 510 for DQA1; around 570 for DPA1; about 450 for DPB1. Because of strong linkage in the cohort, a handful of DR-DQ haplotypes were treated as single units for association and clustering. Among about 410 genotyped donors of the cohort, an average of roughly 230,000 unique TCR beta nucleotide sequences was sequenced per donor, of which 15% to 20% were non-productive.

The germline V gene encodes CDR1 ENHRY and CDR2 SYGVKD. The V and J ends are trimmed by 6 bases and 4 bases, leaving 23 bases between them. The CDR3 numbers 17 residues from cysteine through phenylalanine. The only DNA kept is the CDR3, 51 bases in frame from the first base. The library came from the immunoSEQ multiplex PCR assay. A mixture of 60 forward primers for TCR Vbeta segments and 13 reverse primers for TCR Jbeta segments was used in the multiplex PCR. The CDR3 region of rearranged TCR beta genes was amplified from genomic DNA with a multiplex PCR assay. Amplified TCR beta libraries were sequenced as 87-base-pair reads on the Illumina HiSeq System. Regarding the original processing steps: In a later analysis, about 80 million unique TCR beta chains were counted across the approximately 670 repertoires, and about 10 million of these chains were shared by at least two donors. To remove PCR and sequencing errors, raw reads were error-corrected and collapsed into unique sequences using a nearest-neighbor algorithm that merged closely related sequences. Alignment of CDR3 sequences to IMGT reference sequences was used to assign V, D and J gene segments. For a sequence to be retained, a match of at least six nucleotides was required to both a V gene segment and a J gene segment. A rearrangement was called productive if the CDR3 had no stop codons and remained in frame with V and J, and every other rearrangement was called non-productive. Following IMGT convention, CDR3 was defined as the stretch from the second conserved V-encoded cysteine to the conserved J-encoded phenylalanine. The earlier analysis of approximately 500 of the donors excluded sequences that lacked an unambiguous match to a single V gene segment. In an earlier analysis of approximately 560 of the donors, a V segment was called functional when productive rearrangements were above 56.7%, and segregating when the standard deviation between donors exceeded 5%. A statistical classification framework was developed to diagnose cytomegalovirus status using the catalog of TCR beta chain sequences. In a later analysis, TCR nucleotide sequences were compared against IMGT/GENE-DB human TR gene sequences so that V and J genes could be assigned. In a later analysis, CDR3 sequences and most-parsimonious VDJ recombination scenarios were assigned using the TCRdist pipeline. In a later analysis, every TCR beta chain was defined by the combination of its CDR3 amino acid sequence and its V-gene family, and reads without a unique V-gene family were dropped. As a way to deal with suspected cross-contamination and a sequencing artifact, a later analysis dropped over 550 nucleotide sequences that were highly shared and had low generation probability. A later analysis calculated a clonal expansion index for each public chain from normalized within-repertoire ranks of inferred template counts. A later analysis computed generation probabilities with a VDJ recombination model fitted to out-of-frame rearrangements, and checked the results against IGoR. In a later analysis, hypergeometric tests were used to score TCR-TCR, TCR-HLA and TCR-CMV co-occurrence, with a repertoire-size bias correction applied to TCR pairs. A later analysis estimated false discovery rates by permuting HLA or CMV assignments 20 times. In a later analysis, co-occurring TCRs were grouped with DBSCAN, and TCRdist sequence similarity was added when clustering was performed within HLA-allele-positive subsets. Repertoires with fewer than 30,000 or more than 120,000 public chains, plus five repertoires with anomalous nucleotide sharing, were excluded from co-occurrence clustering. TCRdb's version of the immuneACCESS table is confined to in-frame rearrangements and falls short of the full clone set. An unresolved V gene accounts for under half of the shortfall where checked; the remainder is of unknown origin. The DNA gave D and trimming, while V, J and clone size come from that table. Across this sample there are more than 80,000 clones, with more than 60% seen only once. 5% to 7% of the sample comes from the top ten.

For this clone: Its antigen has not been determined. No quality values exist for individual bases; no much larger clone is one base distant.

General conclusions and limits of the study: A further reported finding was that TCR beta sequences accurately predicted the HLA-A and HLA-B alleles for most subjects in the first cohort. According to a later analysis, TCR association rates differed among HLA loci, with DRB1 alleles showing the most associated TCRs and HLA-C alleles showing the fewest. A later genetic analysis reported fewer N-insertions in productive TCRs among donors in an Asian-associated ancestry cluster than the 666-donor mean. Because the 87-base-pair reads could not distinguish some IMGT-functional V segments, including TRBV6-2 and TRBV6-3, those segments were excluded. Only TCR beta chains were sequenced in this cohort, and the absence of alpha or paired-chain data limited detectable features. An earlier analysis of approximately 570 of the donors showed that most TCR beta V segments appeared in productive rearrangements either about 90% or about 30% of the time, which broadly matched IMGT annotations. The earlier analysis of 587 of the donors excluded 15 to 20 rarely observed V segments, including chromosome 9 orphons, because counts were too low. V-gene and J-gene trimming of TCR beta chains was associated with a missense DCLRE1C variant in a later genetic analysis, and the association was replicated in an independent cohort. Most TCR sequences were observed very rarely across donors, whereas some public TCRs were present in many individuals. The only immune exposure information available for the cohort was CMV serostatus. Assigning TCR associations to individual alleles was difficult when HLA alleles, especially DR and DQ, strongly co-occurred. A later analysis associated around 16,000 TCR beta sequences with specific HLA alleles at a false discovery rate of 0.05. In a later analysis, HLA-associated TCR beta chains showed more clonal expansion and lower generation probabilities than non-associated chains that were equally common. Linkage disequilibrium might explain the correlated functional status among segregating V segments, but an unknown experimental factor could not be excluded. According to a later analysis, parvovirus B19, influenza, CMV and Epstein-Barr virus appeared linked to several top co-occurrence clusters. Because some donors lacked HLA typing at each locus, the association tests relied only on the typed subset. Three of the identified cytomegalovirus-associated TCR beta chains were confirmed in vitro to be specific for cytomegalovirus antigens. The sequencing pipeline was judged likely to have produced a cluster of highly shared sequence variants as a technical artifact. The authors suggested that the approach could potentially be extended to other disease states and immunological phenotypes. The presence/absence analyses assumed that sequencing depth was roughly uniform across donors, and that assumption may not be true. A later analysis found that most CMV-associated TCR beta chains appeared HLA-restricted, with HLA associations seemingly driven largely by CMV exposure. A total of 150 or so TCR beta chains were listed by the study as associated with cytomegalovirus. The classifier was reported to diagnose cytomegalovirus status with high specificity and sensitivity in both the original and validation cohorts.

The cohort consisted of 600 to 700 healthy bone marrow donors. At the time of sampling, all cohort members were nominally healthy, though unrecorded immune exposures were likely present. The donor was CMV seropositive and was included in the group of some 290 seropositive cohort members. Every donor gave a peripheral blood sample, and the peripheral blood mononuclear cells from that sample were used for TCR beta sequencing. The Qiagen DNeasy Blood Extraction Kit was used to extract genomic DNA from the blood cell samples. The sample consisted of PBMCs. This chain is built from TRBV10-3 and TRBJ2-3; matching of 7 bases hints at TRBD1 as the D gene. The TCR sequence derives from a woman aged 45-60 years in good health and CMV-seropositive. The DNA sequence is TGTGCCATCAGCGGTTATGGACCAGACAGGGAGGCAGATACGCAGTATTTT. This translates into CAISGYGPDREADTQYF.